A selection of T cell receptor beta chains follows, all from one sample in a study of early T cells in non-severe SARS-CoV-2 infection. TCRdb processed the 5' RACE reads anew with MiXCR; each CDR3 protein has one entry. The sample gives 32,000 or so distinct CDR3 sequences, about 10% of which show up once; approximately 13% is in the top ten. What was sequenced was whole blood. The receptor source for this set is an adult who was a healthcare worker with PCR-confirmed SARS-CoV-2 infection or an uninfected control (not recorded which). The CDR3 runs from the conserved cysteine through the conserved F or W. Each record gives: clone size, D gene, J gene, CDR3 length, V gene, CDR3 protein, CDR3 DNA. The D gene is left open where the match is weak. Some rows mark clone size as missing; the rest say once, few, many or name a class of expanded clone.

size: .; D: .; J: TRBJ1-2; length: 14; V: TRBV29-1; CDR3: CSVSITGNLYGYTF; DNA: TGCAGCGTTTCCATAACCGGCAACCTTTATGGCTACACCTTC
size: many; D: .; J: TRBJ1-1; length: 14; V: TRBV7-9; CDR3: CASSPYRINTEAFF; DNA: TGTGCCAGCAGCCCTTATCGTATAAACACTGAAGCTTTCTTT
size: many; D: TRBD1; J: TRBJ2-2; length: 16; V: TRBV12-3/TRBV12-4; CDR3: CASSLGQGVHTGELFF; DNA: TGTGCCAGCAGCCTTGGACAGGGTGTCCACACCGGGGAGCTGTTTTTT
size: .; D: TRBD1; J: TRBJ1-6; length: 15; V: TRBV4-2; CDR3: CASSYTGGRDSPLHF; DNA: TGTGCCAGCAGCTACACAGGGGGCCGGGATTCACCCCTCCACTTT
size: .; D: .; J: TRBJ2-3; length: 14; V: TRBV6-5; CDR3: CASNEGRITDTQYF; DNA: TGTGCCAGCAACGAGGGACGTATCACAGATACGCAGTATTTT
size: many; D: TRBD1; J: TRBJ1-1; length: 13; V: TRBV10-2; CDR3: CASSTGGITEAFF; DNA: TGCGCCAGCAGTACAGGGGGGATCACTGAAGCTTTCTTT
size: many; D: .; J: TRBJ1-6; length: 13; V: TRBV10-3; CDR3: CAIWQGSGSPLHF; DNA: TGTGCCATCTGGCAGGGTTCGGGATCACCCCTCCACTTT
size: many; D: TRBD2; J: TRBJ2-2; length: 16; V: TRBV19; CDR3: CASSLRTSSNTGELFF; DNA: TGTGCCAGTAGTCTTCGGACTAGCTCGAACACCGGGGAGCTGTTTTTT
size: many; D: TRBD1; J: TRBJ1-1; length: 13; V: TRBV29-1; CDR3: CSVEPGQGREAFF; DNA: TGCAGCGTTGAACCGGGACAGGGGAGAGAAGCTTTCTTT
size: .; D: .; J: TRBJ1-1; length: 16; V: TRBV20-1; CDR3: CSAQIPGPQLGTEAFF; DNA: TGCAGTGCCCAGATACCGGGACCTCAGTTGGGCACTGAAGCTTTCTTT
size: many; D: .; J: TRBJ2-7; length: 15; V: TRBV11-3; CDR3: CASSFGSPGDYEQYF; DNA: TGTGCCAGCAGCTTTGGCTCGCCGGGGGACTACGAGCAGTACTTC
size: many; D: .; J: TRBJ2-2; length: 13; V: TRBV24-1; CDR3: CATSDFNTGELFF; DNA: TGTGCCACCAGTGATTTCAACACCGGGGAGCTGTTTTTT
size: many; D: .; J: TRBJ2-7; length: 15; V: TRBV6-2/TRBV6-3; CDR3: CASRRGTGGYYEQYF; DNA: TGTGCCAGCAGGCGGGGGACAGGCGGGTACTACGAGCAGTACTTC
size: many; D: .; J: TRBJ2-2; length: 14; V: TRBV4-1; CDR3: CASSPRTTTGELFF; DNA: TGCGCCAGCAGCCCTCGGACAACCACCGGGGAGCTGTTTTTT
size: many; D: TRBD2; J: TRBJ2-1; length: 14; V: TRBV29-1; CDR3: CSVTLAGGYNEQFF; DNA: TGCAGCGTTACACTAGCGGGGGGGTACAATGAGCAGTTCTTC
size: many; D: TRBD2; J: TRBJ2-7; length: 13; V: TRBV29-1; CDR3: CSVETSGTYEQYF; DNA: TGCAGCGTAGAGACTAGCGGAACCTACGAGCAGTACTTC
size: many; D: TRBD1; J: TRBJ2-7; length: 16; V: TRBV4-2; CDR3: CASSHDGTDPTYEQYF; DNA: TGTGCCAGCAGCCACGACGGGACAGACCCAACCTACGAGCAGTACTTC
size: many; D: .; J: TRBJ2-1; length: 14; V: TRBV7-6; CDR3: CASSFSSGENEQFF; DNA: TGTGCCAGCAGCTTCTCGTCAGGGGAGAATGAGCAGTTCTTC
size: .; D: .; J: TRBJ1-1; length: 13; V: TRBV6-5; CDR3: CASSRGEDTEAFF; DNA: TGTGCCAGCAGCCGCGGGGAGGACACTGAAGCTTTCTTT
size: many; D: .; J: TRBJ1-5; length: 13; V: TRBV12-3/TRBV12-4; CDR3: CASHRGSDQPQHF; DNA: TGTGCCAGCCATAGGGGTTCGGATCAGCCCCAGCATTTT